This entry is about one T cell receptor (beta chain). There is no known antigen for this receptor. No base quality information exists; no much larger clone differs at one position. The source of the sample is a study of T-cell memory formation after mild COVID-19 (dated by TCRdb to 2020 to 2022). The study in broad terms: TCR sequence clusters from the two donors were largely donor specific. The cohort was made up of two young adult volunteers, one female and one male, who were previously healthy. In a couple of donors, T-cell clones that expanded and contracted after mild COVID-19 were followed by sequencing TCRalpha and TCRbeta repertoires longitudinally. Results the study describes overall, beyond this receptor: Some responding clones were detected in pre-infection memory, suggesting pre-existing cross-reactive memory T cells joined the SARS-CoV-2 response. Contracting CD4+ clones appeared mostly in the CM and EM memory subsets, whereas CD8+ clones were enriched in EMRA. The study included only a couple of mild cases, and larger cohorts that include severe cases with pre-infection samples were judged to be necessary. From day 15 to 85, contracting clones showed balanced CD4/CD8 phenotypes, whereas a second wave of clones that expanded from day 15 to 37 leaned towards CD4+. SARS-CoV-2 specificity was not confirmed for the second-wave clones peaking on day 37.

PBMCs were isolated by Ficoll-Paque density gradient centrifugation. V and J lose 1 base and 7 bases, and a span of 15 bases separates them. Via the germline V gene, CDR1 is LGHNA and CDR2 YNFKEQ. The cysteine opens and the phenylalanine closes a CDR3 of 15 amino acids. Only the CDR3 DNA stays, 45 bases, in frame from base 1. Sequencing instrument: Illumina NovaSeq 6000. cDNA libraries for TCRalpha and TCRbeta were prepared by 5'RACE using constant-segment primers, with sample barcodes and unique molecular identifiers added. RNA was extracted from every sample with Trizol reagent. The libraries were amplified in two PCR steps, and the second step added a second sample barcode and Illumina TruSeq adapters. Sequencing of libraries was performed on an Illumina NovaSeq with 2 x 150 bp paired-end reads. In the authors' own workflow: The reads were demultiplexed and collapsed into UMI-guided consensus sequences using migec v1.2.7. Using mixcr v2.1.11, UMI consensuses were aligned to TRA and TRB V and J templates and then assembled into clonotypes. Expanded or contracted clonotypes were those called significant by both edgeR and NoisET, with noise models trained on biological replicates. For edgeR calls, the thresholds were a false discovery rate-adjusted p below 0.01 and a log2 fold-change of 1. As an exploratory analysis of dynamics, max-normalized trajectories of the 1000 most abundant clonotypes were examined by PCA with hierarchical clustering. Each responding clone was given a CD4 or CD8 phenotype based on the CD4+ and CD8+ repertoires, which had been sequenced separately. TCRdb redid the processing of the public reads, applying fastp at Q25 and MiXCR, and retained in-frame beta chains. All rows with the same CDR3 protein become a single entry with the most common DNA and genes. TCRdb's processing, not the study's, gives the V and J calls here. Present in this sample are 350,000 to 500,000 distinct CDR3 sequences, roughly 20% of which were seen just once. The ten most abundant clones make up around 8.4% of the sample.

Sequencing was done on a sample of PBMCs or a T cell subset sorted from them (not recorded which). This sequence was found in an adult woman who had mild COVID-19 (a few samples of this study predate the infection). The sample titles of this study are shuffled in the database, so cell type and time point are left out; the donor was told from shared clones. The sequence joins TRBV4-2 to TRBJ2-3, with the D gene call left open. The nucleotides read TGTGCCAGCAGCCAAGTCGTACGAAGTCGCTATACGCAGTATTTT. It codes for CASSQVVRSRYTQYF.